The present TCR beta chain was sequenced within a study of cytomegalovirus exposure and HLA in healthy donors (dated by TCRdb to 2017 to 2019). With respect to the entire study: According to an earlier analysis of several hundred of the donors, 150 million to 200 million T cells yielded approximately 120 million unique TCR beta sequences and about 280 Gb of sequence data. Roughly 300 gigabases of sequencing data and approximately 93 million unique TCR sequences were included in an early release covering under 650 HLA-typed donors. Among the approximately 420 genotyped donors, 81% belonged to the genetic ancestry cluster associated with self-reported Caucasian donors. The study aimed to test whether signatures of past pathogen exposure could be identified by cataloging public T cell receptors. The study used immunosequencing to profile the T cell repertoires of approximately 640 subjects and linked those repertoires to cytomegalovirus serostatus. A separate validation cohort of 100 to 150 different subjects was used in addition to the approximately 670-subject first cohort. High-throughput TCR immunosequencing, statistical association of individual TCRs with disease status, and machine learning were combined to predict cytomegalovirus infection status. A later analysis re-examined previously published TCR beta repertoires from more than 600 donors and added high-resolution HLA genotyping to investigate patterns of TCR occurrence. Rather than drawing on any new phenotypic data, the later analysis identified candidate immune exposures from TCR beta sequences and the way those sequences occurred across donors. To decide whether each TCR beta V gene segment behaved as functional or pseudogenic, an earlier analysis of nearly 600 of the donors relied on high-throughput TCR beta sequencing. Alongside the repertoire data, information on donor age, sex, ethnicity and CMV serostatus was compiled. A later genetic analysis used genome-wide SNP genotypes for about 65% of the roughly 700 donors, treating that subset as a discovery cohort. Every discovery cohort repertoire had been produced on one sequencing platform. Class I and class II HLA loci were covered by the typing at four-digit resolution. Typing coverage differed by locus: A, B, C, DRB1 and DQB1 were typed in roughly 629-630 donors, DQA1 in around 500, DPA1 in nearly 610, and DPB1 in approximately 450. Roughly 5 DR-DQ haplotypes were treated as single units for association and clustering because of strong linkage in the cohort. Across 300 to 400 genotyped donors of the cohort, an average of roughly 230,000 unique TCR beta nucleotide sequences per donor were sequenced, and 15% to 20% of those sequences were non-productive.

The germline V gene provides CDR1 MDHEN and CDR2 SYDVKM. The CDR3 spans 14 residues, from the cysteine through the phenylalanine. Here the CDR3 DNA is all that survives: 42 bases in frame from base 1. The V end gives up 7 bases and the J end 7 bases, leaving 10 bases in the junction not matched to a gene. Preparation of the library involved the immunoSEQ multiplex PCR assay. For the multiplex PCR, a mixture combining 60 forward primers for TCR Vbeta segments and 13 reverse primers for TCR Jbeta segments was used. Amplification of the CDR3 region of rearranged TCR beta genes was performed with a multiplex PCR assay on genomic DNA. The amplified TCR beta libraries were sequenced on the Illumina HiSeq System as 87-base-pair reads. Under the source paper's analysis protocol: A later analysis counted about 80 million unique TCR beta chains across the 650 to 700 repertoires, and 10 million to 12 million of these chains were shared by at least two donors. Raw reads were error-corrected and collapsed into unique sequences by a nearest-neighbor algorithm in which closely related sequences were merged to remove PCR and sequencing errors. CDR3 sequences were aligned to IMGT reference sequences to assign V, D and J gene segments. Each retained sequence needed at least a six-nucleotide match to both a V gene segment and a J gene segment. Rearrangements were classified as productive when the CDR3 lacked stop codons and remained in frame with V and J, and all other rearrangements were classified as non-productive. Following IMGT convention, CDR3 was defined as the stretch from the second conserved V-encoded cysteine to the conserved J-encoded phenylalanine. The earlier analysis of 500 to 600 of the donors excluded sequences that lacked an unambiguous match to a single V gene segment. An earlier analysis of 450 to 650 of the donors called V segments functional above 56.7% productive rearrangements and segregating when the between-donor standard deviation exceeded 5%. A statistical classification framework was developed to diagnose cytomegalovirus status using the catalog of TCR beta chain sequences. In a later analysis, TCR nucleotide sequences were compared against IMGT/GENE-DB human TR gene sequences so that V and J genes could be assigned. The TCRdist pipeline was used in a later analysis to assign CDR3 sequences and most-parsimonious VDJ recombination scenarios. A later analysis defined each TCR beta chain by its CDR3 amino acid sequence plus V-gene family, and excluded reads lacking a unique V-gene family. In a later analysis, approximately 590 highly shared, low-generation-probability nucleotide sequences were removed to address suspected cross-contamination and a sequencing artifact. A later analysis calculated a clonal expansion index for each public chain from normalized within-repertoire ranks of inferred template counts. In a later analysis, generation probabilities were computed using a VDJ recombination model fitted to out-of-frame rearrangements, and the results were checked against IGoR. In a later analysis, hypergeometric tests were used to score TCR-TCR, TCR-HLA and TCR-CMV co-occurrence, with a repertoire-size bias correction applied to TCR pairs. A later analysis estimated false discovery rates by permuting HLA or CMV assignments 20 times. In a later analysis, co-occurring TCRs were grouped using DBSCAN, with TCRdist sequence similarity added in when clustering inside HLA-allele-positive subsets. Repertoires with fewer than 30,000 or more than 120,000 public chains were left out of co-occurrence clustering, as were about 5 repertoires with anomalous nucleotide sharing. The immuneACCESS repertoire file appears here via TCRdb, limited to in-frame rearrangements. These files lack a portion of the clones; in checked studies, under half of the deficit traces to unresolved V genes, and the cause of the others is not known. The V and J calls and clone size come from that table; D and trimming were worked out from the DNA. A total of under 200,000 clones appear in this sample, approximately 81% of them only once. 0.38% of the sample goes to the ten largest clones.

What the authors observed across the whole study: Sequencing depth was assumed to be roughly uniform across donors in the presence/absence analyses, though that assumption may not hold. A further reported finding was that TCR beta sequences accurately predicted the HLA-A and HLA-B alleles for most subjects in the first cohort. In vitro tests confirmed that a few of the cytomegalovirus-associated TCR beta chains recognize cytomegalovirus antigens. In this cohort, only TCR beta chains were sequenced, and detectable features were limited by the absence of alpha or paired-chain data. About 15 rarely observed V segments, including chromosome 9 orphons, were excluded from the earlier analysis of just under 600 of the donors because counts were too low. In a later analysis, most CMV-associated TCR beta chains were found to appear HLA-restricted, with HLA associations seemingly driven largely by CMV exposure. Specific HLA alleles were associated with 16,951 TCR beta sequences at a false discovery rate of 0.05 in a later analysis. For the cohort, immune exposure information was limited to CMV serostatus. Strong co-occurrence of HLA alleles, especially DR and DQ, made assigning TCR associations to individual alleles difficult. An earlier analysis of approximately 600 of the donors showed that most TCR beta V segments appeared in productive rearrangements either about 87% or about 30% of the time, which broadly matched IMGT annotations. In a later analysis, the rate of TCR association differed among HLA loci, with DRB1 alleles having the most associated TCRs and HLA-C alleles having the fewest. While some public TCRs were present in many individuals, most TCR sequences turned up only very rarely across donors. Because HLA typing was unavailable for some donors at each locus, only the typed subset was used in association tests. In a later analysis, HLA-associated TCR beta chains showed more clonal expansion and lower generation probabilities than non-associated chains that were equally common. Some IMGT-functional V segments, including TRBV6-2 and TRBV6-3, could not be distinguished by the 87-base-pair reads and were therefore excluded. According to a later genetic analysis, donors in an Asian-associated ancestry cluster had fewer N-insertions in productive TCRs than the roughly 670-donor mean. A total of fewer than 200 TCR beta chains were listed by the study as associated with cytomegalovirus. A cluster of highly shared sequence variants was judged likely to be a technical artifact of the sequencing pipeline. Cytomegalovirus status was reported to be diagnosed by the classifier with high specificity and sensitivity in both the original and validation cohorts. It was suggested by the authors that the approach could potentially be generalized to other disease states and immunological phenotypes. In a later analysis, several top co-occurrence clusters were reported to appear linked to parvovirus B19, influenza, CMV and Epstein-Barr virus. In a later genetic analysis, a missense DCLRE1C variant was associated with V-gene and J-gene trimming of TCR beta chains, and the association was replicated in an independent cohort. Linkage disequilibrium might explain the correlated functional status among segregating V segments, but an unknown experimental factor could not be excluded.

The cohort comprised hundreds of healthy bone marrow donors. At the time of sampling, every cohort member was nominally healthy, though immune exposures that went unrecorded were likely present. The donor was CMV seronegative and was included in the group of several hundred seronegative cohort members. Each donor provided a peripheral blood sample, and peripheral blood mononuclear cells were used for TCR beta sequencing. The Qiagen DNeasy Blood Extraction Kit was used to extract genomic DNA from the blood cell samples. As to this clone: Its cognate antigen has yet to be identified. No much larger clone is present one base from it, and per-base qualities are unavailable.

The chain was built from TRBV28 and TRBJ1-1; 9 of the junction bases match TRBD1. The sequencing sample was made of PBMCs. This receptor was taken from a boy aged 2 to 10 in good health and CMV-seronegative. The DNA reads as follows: TGTGCCAGCACCCCCGGACAGGGGACCATTGAAGCTTTCTTT. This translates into CASTPGQGTIEAFF.